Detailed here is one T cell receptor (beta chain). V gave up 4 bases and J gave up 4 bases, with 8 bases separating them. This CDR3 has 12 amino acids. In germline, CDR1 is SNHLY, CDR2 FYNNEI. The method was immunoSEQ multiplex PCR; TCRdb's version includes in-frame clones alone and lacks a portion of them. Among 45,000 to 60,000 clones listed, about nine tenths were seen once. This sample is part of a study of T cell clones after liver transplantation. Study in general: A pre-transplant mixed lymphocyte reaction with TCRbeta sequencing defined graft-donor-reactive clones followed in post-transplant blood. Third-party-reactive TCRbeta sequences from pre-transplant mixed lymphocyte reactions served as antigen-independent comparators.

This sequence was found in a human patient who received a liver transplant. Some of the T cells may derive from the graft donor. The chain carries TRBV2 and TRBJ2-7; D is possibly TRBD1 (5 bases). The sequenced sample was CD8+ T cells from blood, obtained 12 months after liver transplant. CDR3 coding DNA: TGTGCCAGCAGTGGACAGAGGTACGAGCAGTACTTC. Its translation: CASSGQRYEQYF.